This is a list of T cell receptor beta chains from one sample in a study of cytomegalovirus exposure and HLA in healthy donors. Here immunoSEQ multiplex PCR was the method, and the copy in TCRdb shows in-frame clones only, minus some. The sample includes about 65,000 clones, approximately 94% of them seen just once. The source material was PBMCs. These receptors all stem from a man between 18 and 35 years old in good health and CMV-seropositive. CDR3s include the opening cysteine and the closing phenylalanine or tryptophan. A D gene is named only where the DNA matches it firmly. Size tells how often a clone was seen (once, few, many) or the class of an expanded clone, and some rows leave it out.

.	19	TRBD2	TRBV27	TRBJ2-7	TGTGCCAGCAGTCGCACGAACCCGGGACTAGCGGGAGGTAAGTACGAGCAGTACTTC	CASSRTNPGLAGGKYEQYF
.	13	.	TRBV11-1	TRBJ2-7	TGTGCCAGCAGCACCTGGACTACTTACGAGCAGTACTTC	CASSTWTTYEQYF
.	19	TRBD1	TRBV23-1	TRBJ2-5	TGCGCCAGCAGATGGGGCCCATATACTCCGGGACAGCTTCAAGAGACCCAGTACTTC	CASRWGPYTPGQLQETQYF
.	15	TRBD1	TRBV7-9	TRBJ2-7	TGTGCCAGCAGCTCCGCCGGAGGACAGGGTTACGAGCAGTACTTC	CASSSAGGQGYEQYF
.	16	.	TRBV30	TRBJ1-5	TGTGCCTGGAGTTTGGGCCGGGCAGGGAGCAATCAGCCCCAGCATTTT	CAWSLGRAGSNQPQHF
.	17	TRBD1	TRBV10-3	TRBJ2-6	TGTGCCATCAGTGAGTCGGCAGGGGGCTCTGGGGCCAACGTCCTGACTTTC	CAISESAGGSGANVLTF
.	15	TRBD1	TRBV7-9	TRBJ1-1	TGTGCCAGCAGCCAAACAGGGGGCGGGGGTACTGAAGCTTTCTTT	CASSQTGGGGTEAFF
.	11	.	TRBV5-6	TRBJ2-1	TGTGCCAGCAGCTTTGGAATAGCGCAGTTCTTC	CASSFGIAQFF
.	16	TRBD2	TRBV6-4	TRBJ2-3	TGTGCCAGCAGTGACTCGACTAGCGGGGGCACAGATACGCAGTATTTT	CASSDSTSGGTDTQYF
.	15	.	TRBV28	TRBJ1-2	TGTGCCAGCAGTTTCGACAGAGCGACATACTATGGCTACACCTTC	CASSFDRATYYGYTF
.	15	.	TRBV19	TRBJ1-5	TGTGCCAGTAGTAGAATCTCTAATAGCAATCAGCCCCAGCATTTT	CASSRISNSNQPQHF
few	15	.	TRBV5-1	TRBJ2-7	TGCGCCAGCAGCCCCCGGGACAGACTAGCCTACGAGCAGTACTTC	CASSPRDRLAYEQYF
few	16	TRBD2	TRBV6-4	TRBJ2-3	TGTGCCAGCAGTGGGGTAGCGGGAGAGCCCACAGATACGCAGTATTTT	CASSGVAGEPTDTQYF
once	15	.	TRBV6-1	TRBJ2-3	TGTGCCAGCAGTGCCCTCGGAGCTAGCACAGATACGCAGTATTTT	CASSALGASTDTQYF
.	14	.	TRBV11-2	TRBJ1-2	TGTGCCAGCAGCCCCGACTCGGTTAACTATGGCTACACCTTC	CASSPDSVNYGYTF
.	16	.	TRBV7-2	TRBJ2-3	TGTGCCAGCAGCCGACAGGCCCTCCACGGCACAGATACGCAGTATTTT	CASSRQALHGTDTQYF
.	12	.	TRBV10-3	TRBJ2-7	TGTGCCATCAGTTTCACAGGGATCGAGCAGTACTTC	CAISFTGIEQYF
.	14	.	TRBV29-1	TRBJ2-7	TGCAGCGTTACCTTTCCGGACATGCACTACGAGCAGTACTTC	CSVTFPDMHYEQYF